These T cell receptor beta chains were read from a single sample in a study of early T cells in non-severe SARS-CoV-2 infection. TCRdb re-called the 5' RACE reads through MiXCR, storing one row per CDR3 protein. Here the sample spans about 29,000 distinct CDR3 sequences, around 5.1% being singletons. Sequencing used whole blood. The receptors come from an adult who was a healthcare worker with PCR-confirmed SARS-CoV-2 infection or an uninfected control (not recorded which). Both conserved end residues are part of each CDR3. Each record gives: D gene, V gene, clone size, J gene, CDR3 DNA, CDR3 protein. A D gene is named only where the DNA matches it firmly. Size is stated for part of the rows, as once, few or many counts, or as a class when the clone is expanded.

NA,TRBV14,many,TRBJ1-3,TGTGCCAGCAGCCAAGATCCGGGGAGAGGATACACCATATATTTT,CASSQDPGRGYTIYF
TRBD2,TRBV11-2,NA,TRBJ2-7,TGTGCCAGCAGCTTATCCCGGGAGGCTCACTACGAGCAGTACTTC,CASSLSREAHYEQYF
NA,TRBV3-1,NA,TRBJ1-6,TGTGCCAGCAGCCGGGGGTTTGATTCACCCCTCCACTTT,CASSRGFDSPLHF
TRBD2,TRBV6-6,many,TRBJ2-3,TGTGCCAGCAGTTACGGGACTAGCGGGACAGATACGCAGTATTTT,CASSYGTSGTDTQYF
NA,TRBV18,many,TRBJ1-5,TGTGCCAGCTCACCGGCCCTTCATCAGCCCCAGCATTTT,CASSPALHQPQHF
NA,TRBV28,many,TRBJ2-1,TGTGCCAGCAGTGTGCAGGGTCGGGGTGAGCAGTTCTTC,CASSVQGRGEQFF
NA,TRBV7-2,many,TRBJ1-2,TGTGCCAGCAGCTCCGGGTCGTTGTATGGCTACACCTTC,CASSSGSLYGYTF
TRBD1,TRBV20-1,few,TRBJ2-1,TGCAGTGCTAGAGATATCAACAGGGGGGACAATGAGCAGTTCTTC,CSARDINRGDNEQFF
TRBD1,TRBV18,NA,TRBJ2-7,TGTGCCAGCTCCCCTGGGGACAGCTTCTACGAGCAGTACTTC,CASSPGDSFYEQYF
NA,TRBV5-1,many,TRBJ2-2,TGCGCCAGCAGCTTGAGGCAGGGGAACGGGGAGCTGTTTTTT,CASSLRQGNGELFF
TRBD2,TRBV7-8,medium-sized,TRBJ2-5,TGTGCCAGCAGCTTAGTGTCGCGGCGGCTAGCGGGTGGAGGGGAGACCCAGTACTTC,CASSLVSRRLAGGGETQYF
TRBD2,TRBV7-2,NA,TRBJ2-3,TGTGCCAGCAGCTTACCGCTAGCGGGAGGTTCTACTAGCACAGATACGCAGTATTTT,CASSLPLAGGSTSTDTQYF
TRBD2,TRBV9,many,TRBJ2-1,TGTGCCAGCAGCGTAGATCCTAGCGGGGGGGCTAGCAATGAGCAGTTCTTC,CASSVDPSGGASNEQFF
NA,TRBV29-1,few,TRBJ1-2,TGCAGCGTTTCAGGGATAACCTATGGCTACACCTTC,CSVSGITYGYTF
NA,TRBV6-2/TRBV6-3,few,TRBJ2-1,TGTGCCAGCAGTGGGACACCTTACAATGAGCAGTTCTTC,CASSGTPYNEQFF
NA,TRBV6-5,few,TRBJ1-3,TGTGCCAGCAGGTCGGGAAACACCATATATTTT,CASRSGNTIYF
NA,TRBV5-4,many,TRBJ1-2,TGTGCCAGCAGCTTGCGGGGAATTGATGGCTACACCTTC,CASSLRGIDGYTF
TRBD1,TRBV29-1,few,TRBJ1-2,TGCAGCGTTGCCCGCGGGAACCAGGGGGAGCGTGGCTACACCTTC,CSVARGNQGERGYTF
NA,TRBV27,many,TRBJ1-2,TGTGCCAGCAGTCGCGATTTAAACTATGGCTACACCTTC,CASSRDLNYGYTF
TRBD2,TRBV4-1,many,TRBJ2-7,TGCGCCAGCAGCCAAGTTCCAGCGGGAGTAACATACGAGCAGTACTTC,CASSQVPAGVTYEQYF
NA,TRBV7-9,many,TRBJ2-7,TGTGCCAGCAGCTTAGTCCGAAACGGGACCGATACCTACGAGCAGTACTTC,CASSLVRNGTDTYEQYF
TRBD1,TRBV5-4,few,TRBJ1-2,TGTGCCAGCAGCCCAGGGACAGGCTATGGCTACACCTTC,CASSPGTGYGYTF
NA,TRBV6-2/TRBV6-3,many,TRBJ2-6,TGTGCCAGCAGTTACCCTCAGGGACCAGTAGGGGCCAACGTCCTGACTTTC,CASSYPQGPVGANVLTF
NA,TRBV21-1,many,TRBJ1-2,TGTGCCAGCAGCAAAGCGAGCGGGGGGTGTTACTATGGCTACACCTTC,CASSKASGGCYYGYTF
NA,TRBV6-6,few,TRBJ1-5,TGTGCCAGCAGTTATAGTACAGTCGGTATTCAGCCCCAGCATTTT,CASSYSTVGIQPQHF
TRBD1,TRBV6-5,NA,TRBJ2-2,TGTGCCACCAAAATCCAACAGGGGGCCGGGGAGCTGTTTTTT,CATKIQQGAGELFF
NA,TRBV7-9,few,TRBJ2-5,TGTGCCAGCAGCTTATGGCGAGAGACCCAGTACTTC,CASSLWRETQYF
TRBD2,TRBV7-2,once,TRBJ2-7,TGTGCCAGCAGCTTAGGGGCCGGGACTTGCGGGGGCGAGCAGTACTTC,CASSLGAGTCGGEQYF
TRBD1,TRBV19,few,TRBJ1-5,TGTGCCAGTAGCGAACAGGGGGCTCAGCAGCCCCAGCATTTT,CASSEQGAQQPQHF
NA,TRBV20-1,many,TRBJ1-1,TGCAGTGCTAGAGAACCCCGAACAGGGCCTAACACTGAAGCTTTCTTT,CSAREPRTGPNTEAFF
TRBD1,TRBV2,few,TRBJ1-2,TGTGCCAGCAGCCCCGGGACAGGGGCTAACTATGGCTACACCTTC,CASSPGTGANYGYTF
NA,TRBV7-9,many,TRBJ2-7,TGTGCCAGCAGTCCGGGCCTCCCGATGTACGAGCAGTACTTC,CASSPGLPMYEQYF
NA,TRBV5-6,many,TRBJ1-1,TGTGCCAGCACCCTAGGGCCGGTGGCTGAAGCTTTCTTT,CASTLGPVAEAFF
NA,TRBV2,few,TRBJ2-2,TGTGCCAGCAGGGACAGCACCGGGGAGCTGTTTTTT,CASRDSTGELFF
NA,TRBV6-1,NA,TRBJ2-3,TGTGCCAGCCAACGGGGGCCGAGCACAGATACGCAGTATTTT,CASQRGPSTDTQYF
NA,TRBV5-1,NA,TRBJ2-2,TGCGCCAGCAGACCCCAGGACACCGGGGAGCTGTTTTTT,CASRPQDTGELFF
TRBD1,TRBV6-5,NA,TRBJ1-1,TGTGCCAGCAGGTCGGACAGGGCCACTGAAGCTTTCTTT,CASRSDRATEAFF
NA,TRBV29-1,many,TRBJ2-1,TGCAGCGTACGGAGGAGTTGGGGTGATGAGCAGTTCTTC,CSVRRSWGDEQFF
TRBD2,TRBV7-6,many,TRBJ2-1,TGTGCCAGCAGCTTAGGCGGGAGCGTTTATGGTGAGCAGTTCTTC,CASSLGGSVYGEQFF
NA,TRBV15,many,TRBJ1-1,TGTGCCACCAGCAGACCTGGGGGCGCCGGCCACACTGAAGCTTTCTTT,CATSRPGGAGHTEAFF
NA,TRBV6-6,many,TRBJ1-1,TGTGCCAGCTGTATCAGGAGCTCCACTGAAGCTTTCTTT,CASCIRSSTEAFF
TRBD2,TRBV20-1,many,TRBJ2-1,TGCAGTGCTTACGGGACTAGCGGGAGTATCTCCTACAATGAGCAGTTCTTC,CSAYGTSGSISYNEQFF
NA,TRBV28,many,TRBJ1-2,TGTGCCAGCAGTCGCGCGGGCCAGATCTATGGCTACACCTTC,CASSRAGQIYGYTF
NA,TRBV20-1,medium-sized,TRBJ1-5,TGCAGTGCTAGCAGGGGCAATCCCAATCAGCCCCAGCATTTT,CSASRGNPNQPQHF
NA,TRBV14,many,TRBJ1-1,TGTGCCAGCAGCCCCTGGGGGGGGATGAACACTGAAGCTTTCTTT,CASSPWGGMNTEAFF
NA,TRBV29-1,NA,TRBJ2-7,TGCAGCGTTGACGGCGGGGCGGGCTACGAGCAGTACTTC,CSVDGGAGYEQYF
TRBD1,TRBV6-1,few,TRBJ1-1,TGTGCCAGCACCGGACAGGGGGCTGGGGGCACTGAAGCTTTCTTT,CASTGQGAGGTEAFF
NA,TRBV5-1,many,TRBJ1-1,TGCGCCAGCAGCTTGGAGGGACCCACTGAAGCTTTCTTT,CASSLEGPTEAFF
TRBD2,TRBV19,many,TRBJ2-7,TGTGCCAGTAGTATTAATTTGGGACTAGCGGCCTCCTACGAGCAGTACTTC,CASSINLGLAASYEQYF
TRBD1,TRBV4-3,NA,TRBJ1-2,TGCGCCAGCAGCCCTGGGACAGGGTTGGGTGGCTACACCTTC,CASSPGTGLGGYTF
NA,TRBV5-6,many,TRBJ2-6,TGTGCCAGCAGCTTTCGCCAGACCCGGGCTGGGGCCAACGTCCTGACTTTC,CASSFRQTRAGANVLTF
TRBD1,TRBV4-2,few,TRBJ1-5,TGTGCCAGCAGCCGGGACAGGGGTTTTGATGGCAATCAGCCCCAGCATTTT,CASSRDRGFDGNQPQHF
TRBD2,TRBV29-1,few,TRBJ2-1,TGCAGCGAAGGAGCGGGAGGGCCCAATGAGCAGTTCTTC,CSEGAGGPNEQFF
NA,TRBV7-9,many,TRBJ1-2,TGTGCCAGCACCAAGGGAATTTGGGATGGCTACACCTTC,CASTKGIWDGYTF
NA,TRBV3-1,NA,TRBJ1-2,TGTGCCAGCAGCCAAGAACCAGTAAACTATGGCTACACCTTC,CASSQEPVNYGYTF